The 30 T cell receptor beta chains listed next were all sequenced from one sample in a study of blood T cell repertoires in COVID-19. Libraries were prepared by immunoSEQ multiplex PCR; TCRdb keeps only in-frame clonotypes and omits some of them. The table lists 40,000 to 45,000 clones, roughly 88% of them singletons, with just under 8.5% in the top ten. The source material was peripheral blood. The receptors here all came from a man aged 55 to 69 with active COVID-19.

The genes are TRBV6-4 and TRBJ1-1; D perhaps matches TRBD1 (5 bases). Between the trimmed V and J ends, which lost 3 bases and 5 bases, there was a span of 13 bases. In germline, CDR1 is MRHNA, CDR2 SNTAGT. The CDR3 covers 14 residues. CDR3 sequence reads: CASSDTNRRTEAFF. In DNA, the CDR3 is TGTGCCAGCAGTGATACGAACAGGAGAACTGAAGCTTTCTTT.

V and J are TRBV6-5 and TRBJ2-7; 9 nucleotides line up with TRBD1. Per the germline V gene, CDR1 is MNHEY and CDR2 is SVGAGI. This CDR3 region has 15 residues. V gave up 6 bases and J gave up 5 bases; unmatched junction bases: 11. The CDR3 DNA follows: TGTGCCAGCAGCGACTTCGGGACAGGGTGGAACGAGCAGTACTTC. Its translation: CASSDFGTGWNEQYF.

The V gene is TRBV25-1, the J gene TRBJ2-2; possibly TRBD2 for D (6 bases). The CDR3 totals 15 residues. Germline V gene sequence: CDR1 MGHDK, CDR2 SYGVNS. V was cut by 4 bases and J by 6 bases, with 15 bases left in between. The DNA for the CDR3 is TGTGCCAGCAGTGGGGGGACGGCGGGGTCCGGGGAGCTGTTTTTT. Protein sequence: CASSGGTAGSGELFF.

The J gene is TRBJ1-1, the V gene TRBV12-3 or TRBV12-4, with D tentatively TRBD1 (5 bases). The CDR3 runs to 12 residues. The ends were cut back, 8 bases at V and 4 bases at J, with 11 bases in the middle. The CDR3: CASRGDSTEAFF. CDR3 coding DNA: TGTGCCAGCCGGGGGGATAGCACTGAAGCTTTCTTT.

Of note for this clone: The same CDR3 arises from other DNA sequences in this sample as well. Written as DNA, the CDR3 is TGCGCCAGCAGTGAGTCTTTCGAGGGGGCGGGAATGAACACTGAAGCTTTCTTT. Residues: CASSESFEGAGMNTEAFF. The J gene is TRBJ1-1, the V gene TRBV10-2; 7 positions agree with TRBD1. Germline assignment: CDR1 WSHSY and CDR2 SAAADI. Germline trimming cut 0 bases from V and 0 bases from J; bases unmatched to any gene: 10. The CDR3 is 18 residues long.

This chain joins TRBV14 and TRBJ1-1; D might be TRBD1 (5 bases). Trimming left V 0 bases short and J 3 bases short, with 8 bases between. Germline V gives CDR1 SGHDN, CDR2 FVKESK. CDR3 length equals 14 residues. The CDR3 region has the DNA TGTGCCAGCAGCCAAGATGGGGGGGACACTGAAGCTTTCTTT. Encoded protein: CASSQDGGDTEAFF.

V usage is TRBV18 and J usage is TRBJ2-2, with D possibly TRBD2 on 7 matching bases. This CDR3 comprises 15 residues. The V and J ends lost 6 bases and 3 bases respectively, with 14 bases between them. Germline CDR1 reads KGHSH; CDR2 reads LQKENI. CDR3 coding DNA: TGTGCCAGCTCCTCGGGGGGCCGTGACACCGGGGAGCTGTTTTTT. Amino acid sequence: CASSSGGRDTGELFF.

J is TRBJ2-3 and V is TRBV7-9; 8 nucleotides match TRBD2. Germline-derived CDR1 and CDR2 are SEHNR and FQNEAQ (reference sequence). The CDR3 is made up of 16 amino acids. J gave up 0 bases and V 3 bases, and 5 bases lay outside the gene matches. The CDR3 sequence: CASSFQLAASTDTQYF. The CDR3 coding sequence is TGTGCCAGCAGCTTTCAACTAGCGGCAAGCACAGATACGCAGTATTTT.

The chain joins TRBV4-1 to TRBJ1-2; maybe TRBD1 (5 bases). The CDR3 has 15 amino acids. CDR1 MGHRA and CDR2 YSYEKL come from the germline V gene. Trimming stripped 0 bases from V and 4 bases from J, with 12 bases between. This chain's CDR3 is CASSQEAGLGYGYTF. CDR3 nucleotides: TGCGCCAGCAGCCAAGAGGCAGGGCTTGGCTATGGCTACACCTTC.

This chain joins TRBV11-1 and TRBJ2-1, with D possibly matching TRBD2 (5 bases). Trimming pared 4 bases from V and 6 bases from J, leaving 13 bases between. CDR1 SGHAT and CDR2 FQDESV come from the germline V gene (reference sequence). This CDR3 comprises 14 residues. The CDR3 sequence is CASSSNLEGNEQFF. The CDR3 DNA is TGTGCCAGCAGCTCGAATCTCGAGGGCAATGAGCAGTTCTTC.

The chain links TRBV30 to TRBJ1-2; D may be TRBD1 (5 bases). V dropped 4 bases and J dropped 4 bases, with 10 bases sitting between them. Looked up from germline, CDR1 is GTSNPN and CDR2 is SVGIG (reference sequence). CDR3 length: 12 amino acids. The CDR3 DNA reads TGTGCCTGGACCGGGGGGACCTATGGCTACACCTTC. The encoded protein is CAWTGGTYGYTF.

V usage is TRBV12-3 or TRBV12-4 and J usage is TRBJ1-2, with a possible D match to TRBD1 (5 bases). CDR3 size: 13 residues. Trimming shortened V by 3 bases and J by 8 bases, and 13 bases separated the two germline ends. The CDR3 is CASSLGGVAGYTF. DNA of the CDR3: TGTGCCAGCAGTTTGGGGGGGGTTGCCGGCTACACCTTC.

CDR3 nucleotide sequence: TGTGCCATCAGTGAAAATCGTTCGGGTTCACCCCTCCACTTT. Translated: CAISENRSGSPLHF. The V gene is TRBV10-3, the J gene TRBJ1-6; D gene uncertain. This CDR3 comprises 14 residues. Between the trimmed V and J ends, which lost 3 bases and 9 bases, there was a span of 12 bases. Germline V CDR1 and CDR2: ENHRY, SYGVKD.

This rearrangement joins TRBV19 to TRBJ1-6, with D unresolved. The CDR3 length is 13 residues. Germline lookup yields CDR1 LNHDA and CDR2 SQIVND (reference sequence). V was cut by 3 bases and J by 6 bases, with 6 bases left in between. The DNA of the CDR3 is TGTGCCAGTAGTATCCAGGCTAATTCACCCCTCCACTTT. It translates to CASSIQANSPLHF.

This chain links TRBV4-1 with TRBJ2-7, with 7 nucleotides matching TRBD1. Trimming at V came to 1 base and at J to 2 bases, leaving 2 bases not matched to a gene. CDR1 is MGHRA and CDR2 is YSYEKL in the germline V gene. The CDR3 runs to 14 residues. The CDR3 nucleotides read TGCGCCAGCAGCCAAGGGGACAGTGCCTACGAGCAGTACTTC. Translation gives CASSQGDSAYEQYF.

The V and J genes are TRBV27 and TRBJ2-2, with a possible D match to TRBD2 (5 bases). Germline V gene lookup returns CDR1 MNHEY and CDR2 SMNVEV (reference sequence). The V and J ends lost 5 bases and 0 bases respectively, with 10 bases between them. This CDR3 contains 15 residues. In DNA, the CDR3 is TGTGCCAGCAGTCACGGGGTCTCGAACACCGGGGAGCTGTTTTTT. This gives the protein CASSHGVSNTGELFF.

The genes are TRBV14 and TRBJ2-3; 13 bases match TRBD2. V lost 4 bases and J lost 4; bases outside the gene matches: 8. Per the germline V gene, CDR1 is SGHDN and CDR2 is FVKESK. The CDR3 contains 17 residues. In DNA form, the CDR3 reads TGTGCCAGCAGCCTCCTTTCGGGACTAGCGGGATCAGATACGCAGTATTTT. Encoded protein: CASSLLSGLAGSDTQYF.

The chain uses TRBV5-1 and TRBJ2-5, with D possibly being TRBD1 (5 bases). This CDR3 is built from 15 residues. Per the germline V gene, CDR1 is SGHRS and CDR2 is YFSETQ. The V gene lost 4 bases and the J gene lost 2 bases, with 15 bases spanning the gap. The CDR3 nucleotides read TGCGCCAGCAGCCACCCGGACAAGTTACAAGAGACCCAGTACTTC. It specifies CASSHPDKLQETQYF.

J is TRBJ1-1 and V is TRBV5-1, with 7 bases aligning to TRBD1. CDR3 length: 14 residues. The V and J ends lost 4 bases and 1 base, in that order; junction bases with no gene match: 4. CDR1 SGHRS and CDR2 YFSETQ come from the germline V gene. CDR3 DNA: TGCGCCAGCAGCGGGGGACAGCCGAACACTGAAGCTTTCTTT. Translation: CASSGGQPNTEAFF.

The chain is built from TRBV9 and TRBJ2-7, with 9 bases fitting TRBD1. The V segment lost 3 bases and the J segment 7 bases; nucleotides outside the gene matches: 5. This CDR3 region has 13 residues. CDR1 is SGDLS, CDR2 YYNGEE, per germline. The CDR3 spells CASSAQGAEEQYF. The CDR3 DNA is TGTGCCAGCAGCGCACAGGGGGCGGAAGAGCAGTACTTC. Together with reference TRBV9 and TRBJ2-7, the CDR3 gives the full variable domain: DSGVTQTPKHLITATGQRVTLRCSPRSGDLSVYWYQQSLDQGLQFLIQYYNGEERAKGNILERFSAQQFPDLHSELNLSSLELGDSALYFCASSAQGAEEQYFGPGTRLTVT.

This chain links TRBV28 with TRBJ1-5; TRBD1 is a possible D gene (6 bases). This CDR3 is built from 14 residues. The germline CDR1 and CDR2 sequences are MDHEN and SYDVKM. The V gene lost 5 bases and the J gene lost 6 bases, with 14 bases spanning the gap. This CDR3 is CASSGGAASQPQHF. The CDR3 nucleotides read TGTGCCAGCAGTGGGGGGGCCGCTAGTCAGCCCCAGCATTTT.

The chain recombines TRBV7-2 with TRBJ2-3, with TRBD2 as a possible D gene (5 bases). V was clipped by 1 base and J by 5 bases, with 16 bases between them. The CDR3 is made up of 16 amino acids. The germline V gene encodes CDR1 SGHTA and CDR2 FQGNSA. The chain's CDR3 is CASSLGLVVGEDTQYF. The CDR3 nucleotides read TGTGCCAGCAGCTTAGGGCTTGTAGTGGGAGAAGATACGCAGTATTTT.

CDR3 in DNA: TGTGCCAGCAGTGGGAGCGGGAGGTCTTCCTACAATGAGCAGTTCTTC. Translation: CASSGSGRSSYNEQFF. This chain uses TRBV6-1 with TRBJ2-1, with 9 positions matching TRBD2. Germline V gives CDR1 MNHNS, CDR2 SASEGT. With V trimmed by 4 bases and J by 1 base, 5 bases remained unmatched. CDR3 length: 16 residues.

V and J are TRBV5-1 and TRBJ2-7, with TRBD2 as a possible D gene (7 bases). Germline values: CDR1 SGHRS, CDR2 YFSETQ. The CDR3 length is 12 residues. V lost 4 bases, J lost 6 bases, and 11 bases lay in between. CDR3 in DNA: TGCGCCAGCAGCCGGGGGGCCTCCGAGCAGTACTTC. It translates to CASSRGASEQYF.

This clone has a handful of counts. V usage is TRBV2 and J usage is TRBJ2-7, with D uncertain. The germline V gene encodes CDR1 SNHLY and CDR2 FYNNEI. Trimming pared 6 bases from V and 3 bases from J, leaving 9 bases between. The CDR3 loop spans 12 amino acids. The CDR3 nucleotides are TGTGCCAGCAGCCCAGAATTCTACGAGCAGTACTTC. Its protein product is CASSPEFYEQYF.

This chain uses TRBV5-1 with TRBJ1-1; D is undetermined. V was shortened by 0 bases and J by 2 bases, with 8 bases between the two germline ends. CDR1 is SGHRS, CDR2 YFSETQ, per germline. CDR3 size: 14 residues. The CDR3 sequence is CASSLEPVNTEAFF. CDR3 coding DNA: TGCGCCAGCAGCTTGGAGCCCGTTAACACTGAAGCTTTCTTT. Combining the CDR3 with reference TRBV5-1 and TRBJ1-1 gives the whole variable domain KAGVTQTPRYLIKTRGQQVTLSCSPISGHRSVSWYQQTPGQGLQFLFEYFSETQRNKGNFPGRFSGRQFSNSRSEMNVSTLELGDSALYLCASSLEPVNTEAFFGQGTRLTVV.

The chain couples TRBV4-1 to TRBJ2-3; TRBD2 is a possible D gene (7 bases). The V end lost 4 bases, the J end lost 5 bases, and 16 bases lay between the germline ends. The germline CDR1 and CDR2 sequences are MGHRA and YSYEKL. The CDR3 is 15 amino acids. For the CDR3, the DNA is TGCGCCAGCAGCCCCAGACGGGGGGCGGTAGATACGCAGTATTTT. Translation gives CASSPRRGAVDTQYF.

This rearrangement joins TRBV19 to TRBJ2-1, with 8 bases fitting TRBD2. This CDR3 region has 17 residues. The ends lost 0 bases at V and 9 bases at J; junction bases unmatched: 13. The germline V gene has CDR1 LNHDA and CDR2 SQIVND (reference sequence). Here the CDR3 reads CASSIDDGAGERSEQFF. The CDR3 nucleotides read TGTGCCAGTAGTATAGATGATGGAGCGGGAGAGAGAAGTGAGCAGTTCTTC.

The chain joins TRBV9 to TRBJ2-3, with TRBD2 matching over 9 bases. The CDR3 has 15 amino acids. The germline CDR1 and CDR2 sequences are SGDLS and YYNGEE. Trimming cost V 5 bases and J 6 bases; bases outside gene matches: 10. In DNA form, the CDR3 reads TGTGCCAGCAGACGATCGGCGGGAGGGCACGATACGCAGTATTTT. It encodes CASRRSAGGHDTQYF.

The chain combines TRBV4-1 with TRBJ1-2, with TRBD1 as a possible D gene (6 bases). This CDR3 region has 15 residues. CDR1 and CDR2 (germline): MGHRA, YSYEKL. V was trimmed by 5 bases and J by 4 bases, leaving 17 bases between them. CDR3 in DNA: TGCGCCAGCAGCACCCAGGGAGGGGGGACCTATGGCTACACCTTC. Its protein is CASSTQGGGTYGYTF.